The rows below give T cell receptor beta chains drawn from one sample of a study of neoadjuvant anti-PD-1 for oral cavity cancer. Assay used: immunoSEQ multiplex PCR; TCRdb lists only in-frame clones, some missing. The table includes fewer than 90,000 clones, about 88% detected once. Sequences were derived from PBMCs, sampled after nivolumab (anti-PD-1) treatment. Source of these receptors: a person aged 35-80 years with oral cavity squamous cell carcinoma. Both conserved end residues are part of each CDR3. The D gene is left open where the match is weak. Where a row states a size, it is once, few, many or the class of an expanded clone; other rows omit it.

d_call	j_call	v_call	cdr3_length	clone_size	cdr3_aa	cdr3_nt
-	TRBJ2-3	TRBV30	13	-	CAWTKLSTDTQYF	TGTGCCTGGACCAAGTTAAGCACAGATACGCAGTATTTT
TRBD2	TRBJ2-7	TRBV30	16	-	CAWRGGTSGSSYEQYF	TGTGCCTGGAGGGGCGGGACTAGCGGGAGTAGTTACGAGCAGTACTTC
TRBD2	TRBJ2-1	TRBV2	17	-	CASSEAVTSGRGDEQFF	TGTGCCAGCAGTGAAGCCGTGACTAGCGGGAGGGGCGATGAGCAGTTCTTC
-	TRBJ2-2	TRBV9	14	few	CASSVGVSTGELFF	TGTGCCAGCAGCGTAGGAGTCAGTACCGGGGAGCTGTTTTTT
TRBD2	TRBJ2-2	TRBV7-3	15	-	CASSSTSGRFGELFF	TGTGCCAGCAGCTCGACTAGCGGGAGATTCGGGGAGCTGTTTTTT
-	TRBJ2-1	TRBV25-1	14	-	CASSEWDFNNEQFF	TGTGCCAGCAGTGAATGGGACTTTAACAATGAGCAGTTCTTC
TRBD1	TRBJ2-7	TRBV4-1	15	-	CASSLTRQGALEQYF	TGCGCCAGCAGCCTAACTAGACAGGGGGCGCTTGAGCAGTACTTC
-	TRBJ2-1	TRBV5-1	14	once	CASRRDVSSHEQFF	TGCGCCAGCCGAAGGGACGTTAGTTCCCATGAGCAGTTCTTC
-	TRBJ2-1	TRBV2	12	-	CASSERGLEQFF	TGTGCCAGCAGTGAACGCGGGCTAGAGCAGTTCTTC
-	TRBJ1-5	TRBV5-1	14	once	CASSPGASNQPQHF	TGCGCCAGCAGCCCCGGGGCAAGCAATCAGCCCCAGCATTTT
-	TRBJ2-7	TRBV29-1	12	-	CSVDAGAYEQYF	TGCAGCGTTGACGCAGGGGCCTACGAGCAGTACTTC
-	TRBJ1-3	TRBV28	15	-	CASSFMTDSGNTIYF	TGTGCCAGCAGTTTTATGACAGACTCTGGAAACACCATATATTTT
-	TRBJ1-4	TRBV6-5	14	-	CASSRAGNNEKLFF	TGTGCCAGCAGCCGAGCCGGGAACAATGAAAAACTGTTTTTT
-	TRBJ1-2	TRBV28	14	once	CASSRTTGVYGYTF	TGTGCCAGCAGTCGTACAACAGGAGTCTATGGCTACACCTTC
-	TRBJ1-2	TRBV11-1	13	-	CASSLGWEGGYTF	TGTGCCAGCAGCTTAGGATGGGAAGGTGGCTACACCTTC
TRBD2	TRBJ2-5	TRBV4-2	22	-	CASSQDYSAGLAGGLTQETQYF	TGTGCCAGCAGCCAAGATTATTCGGCAGGACTAGCGGGAGGCCTCACCCAAGAGACCCAGTACTTC
-	TRBJ2-7	TRBV6-1	12	-	CASRRDWDEQYF	TGTGCCAGCAGGAGGGACTGGGACGAGCAGTACTTC
-	TRBJ1-3	TRBV14	16	few	CASSPPAGRTGNTIYF	TGTGCCAGCAGCCCCCCGGCAGGACGTACTGGAAACACCATATATTTT
-	TRBJ1-2	TRBV7-8	13	-	CASQGGPDYGYTF	TGTGCCAGCCAAGGGGGGCCTGACTATGGCTACACCTTC
-	TRBJ2-5	TRBV6-1	15	few	CASSRTVNLGETQYF	TGTGCCAGCAGTAGGACAGTAAATTTGGGAGAGACCCAGTACTTC
-	TRBJ2-7	TRBV7-9	14	-	CASSLDQGLYEQYF	TGTGCCAGCAGCTTAGACCAGGGCCTCTACGAGCAGTACTTC
-	TRBJ1-2	TRBV19	14	-	CASSIGRANYGYTF	TGTGCCAGTAGTATTGGGAGAGCTAACTATGGCTACACCTTC
TRBD1	TRBJ2-5	TRBV2	15	-	CASSQTGGNGETQYF	TGTGCCAGCAGTCAAACAGGGGGGAATGGGGAGACCCAGTACTTC
TRBD1	TRBJ1-1	TRBV2	21	-	CASSPPRDSPEGKVPNTEAFF	TGTGCCAGCAGTCCTCCTCGGGACAGCCCCGAAGGTAAGGTACCGAACACTGAAGCTTTCTTT
TRBD1	TRBJ2-2	TRBV9	16	-	CASSVESTGGIGELFF	TGTGCCAGCAGCGTAGAATCTACAGGGGGCATCGGGGAGCTGTTTTTT
TRBD2	TRBJ2-3	TRBV4-2	14	-	CASSQGGSADTQYF	TGTGCCAGCAGCCAAGGCGGGAGTGCCGATACGCAGTATTTT
-	TRBJ1-1	TRBV28	14	-	CASTSGYSNTEAFF	TGTGCCAGCACCTCGGGTTACAGTAACACTGAAGCTTTCTTT
TRBD1	TRBJ2-7	TRBV7-2	15	-	CASSLIGQGAYEQYF	TGTGCCAGCAGCTTGATCGGACAGGGGGCCTACGAGCAGTACTTC
TRBD2	TRBJ2-7	TRBV30	17	-	CAWTAEREGTTSKEQYF	TGTGCCTGGACCGCCGAGAGAGAAGGGACTACTTCGAAGGAGCAGTACTTC
-	TRBJ1-1	TRBV9	14	-	CASSVDRWNTEAFF	TGTGCCAGCAGCGTAGATCGGTGGAACACTGAAGCTTTCTTT
-	TRBJ2-3	TRBV5-5	14	-	CASSLGLSTDTQYF	TGTGCCAGCAGCTTGGGCCTTAGTACAGATACGCAGTATTTT
TRBD1	TRBJ2-5	TRBV7-8	15	few	CASSPGTGGGITQYF	TGTGCCAGCAGCCCTGGGACAGGGGGGGGGATCACCCAGTACTTC
-	TRBJ1-4	TRBV11-3	19	-	CASSSTQGVTDPTNEKLFF	TGTGCCAGCAGCTCGACCCAGGGAGTAACGGACCCAACTAATGAAAAACTGTTTTTT
TRBD1	TRBJ2-3	TRBV4-1	14	-	CASSRTGETDTQYF	TGCGCCAGCAGCCGCACAGGGGAAACAGATACGCAGTATTTT
-	TRBJ2-7	TRBV9	12	-	CASSGNMDEQYF	TGTGCCAGCAGCGGCAATATGGACGAGCAGTACTTC
-	TRBJ2-3	TRBV11-3	14	once	CASSPSGDTDTQYF	TGTGCCAGCAGCCCTTCAGGCGACACAGATACGCAGTATTTT